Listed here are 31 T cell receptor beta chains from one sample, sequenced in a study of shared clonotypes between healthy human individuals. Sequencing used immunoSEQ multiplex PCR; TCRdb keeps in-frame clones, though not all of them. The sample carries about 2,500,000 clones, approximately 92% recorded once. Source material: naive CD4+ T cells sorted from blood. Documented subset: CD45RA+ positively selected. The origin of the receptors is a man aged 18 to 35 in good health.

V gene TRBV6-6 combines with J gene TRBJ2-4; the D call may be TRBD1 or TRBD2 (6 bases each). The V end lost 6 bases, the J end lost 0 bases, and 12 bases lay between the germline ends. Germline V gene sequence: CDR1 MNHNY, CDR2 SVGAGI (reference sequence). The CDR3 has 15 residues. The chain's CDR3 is CASREGGIAKNIQYF. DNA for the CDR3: TGTGCCAGCAGGGAGGGGGGAATAGCCAAAAACATTCAGTACTTC.

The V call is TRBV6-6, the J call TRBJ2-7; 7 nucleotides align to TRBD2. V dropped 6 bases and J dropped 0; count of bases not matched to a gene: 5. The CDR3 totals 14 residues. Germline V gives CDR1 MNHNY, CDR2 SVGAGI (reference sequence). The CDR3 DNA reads TGTGCCAGCAGGGGAGCGGGGAGCTCCTACGAGCAGTACTTC. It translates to CASRGAGSSYEQYF.

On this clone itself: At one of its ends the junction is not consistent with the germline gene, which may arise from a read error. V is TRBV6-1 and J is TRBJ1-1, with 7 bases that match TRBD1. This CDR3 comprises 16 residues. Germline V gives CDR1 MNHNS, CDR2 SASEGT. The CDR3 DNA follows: TGTGCCAGCAGGGAAGACAGGGCGGTGAGACGGACTGAAGCTTTCTTT. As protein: CASREDRAVRRTEAFF.

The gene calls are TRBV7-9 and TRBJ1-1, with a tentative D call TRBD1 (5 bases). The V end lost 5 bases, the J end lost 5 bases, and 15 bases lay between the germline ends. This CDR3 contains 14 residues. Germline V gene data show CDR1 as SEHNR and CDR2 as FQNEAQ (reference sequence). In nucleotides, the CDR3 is TGTGCCAGCAGCCGGTCCGCAGGGCAAACTGAAGCTTTCTTT. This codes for CASSRSAGQTEAFF.

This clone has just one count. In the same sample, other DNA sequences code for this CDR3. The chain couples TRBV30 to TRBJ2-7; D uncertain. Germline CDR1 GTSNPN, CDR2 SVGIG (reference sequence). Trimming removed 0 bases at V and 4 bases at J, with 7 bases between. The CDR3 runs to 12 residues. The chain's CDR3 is CAWSVPLYEQYF. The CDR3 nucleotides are TGTGCCTGGAGTGTACCTCTTTACGAGCAGTACTTC.

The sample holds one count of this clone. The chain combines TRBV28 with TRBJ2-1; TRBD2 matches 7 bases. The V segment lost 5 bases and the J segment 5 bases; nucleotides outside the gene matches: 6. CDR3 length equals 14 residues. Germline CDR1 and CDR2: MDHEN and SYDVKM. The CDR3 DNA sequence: TGTGCCAGCAGTCACGGGGGGTTTGACAATGAGCAGTTCTTC. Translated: CASSHGGFDNEQFF.

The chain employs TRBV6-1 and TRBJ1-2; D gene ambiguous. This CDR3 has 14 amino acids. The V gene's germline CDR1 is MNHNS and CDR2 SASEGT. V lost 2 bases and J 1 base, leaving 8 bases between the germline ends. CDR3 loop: CASSEQTLNYGYTF. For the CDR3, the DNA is TGTGCCAGCAGTGAACAGACGCTTAACTATGGCTACACCTTC.

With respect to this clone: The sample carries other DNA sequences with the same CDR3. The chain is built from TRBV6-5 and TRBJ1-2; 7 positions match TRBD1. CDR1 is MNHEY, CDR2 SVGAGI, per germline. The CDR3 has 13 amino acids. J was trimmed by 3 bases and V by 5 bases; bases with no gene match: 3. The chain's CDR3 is CASSRQGDYGYTF. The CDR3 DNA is TGTGCCAGCAGTCGACAGGGTGACTATGGCTACACCTTC.

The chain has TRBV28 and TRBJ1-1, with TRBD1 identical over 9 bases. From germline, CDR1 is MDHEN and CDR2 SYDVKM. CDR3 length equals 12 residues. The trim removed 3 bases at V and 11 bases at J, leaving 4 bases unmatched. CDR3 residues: CASSFGTGLAFF. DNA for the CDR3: TGTGCCAGCAGTTTTGGGACAGGGCTGGCTTTCTTT.

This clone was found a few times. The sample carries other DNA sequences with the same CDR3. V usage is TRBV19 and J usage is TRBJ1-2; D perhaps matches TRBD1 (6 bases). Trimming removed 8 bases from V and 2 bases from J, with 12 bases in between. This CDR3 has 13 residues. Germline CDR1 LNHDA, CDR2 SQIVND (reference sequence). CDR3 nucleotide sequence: TGTGCCAGTTCCCCGGACAGCAACTATGGCTACACCTTC. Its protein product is CASSPDSNYGYTF.

CDR3 protein: CASSKVPPPTNTEAFF. For the CDR3, the DNA is TGTGCCAGCTCAAAGGTCCCACCACCCACCAACACTGAAGCTTTCTTT. The chain uses TRBV18 and TRBJ1-1; D call uncertain. V lost 5 bases and J 2 bases, leaving 18 bases between the germline ends. This CDR3 is built from 16 residues. CDR1 KGHSH and CDR2 LQKENI come from the germline V gene.

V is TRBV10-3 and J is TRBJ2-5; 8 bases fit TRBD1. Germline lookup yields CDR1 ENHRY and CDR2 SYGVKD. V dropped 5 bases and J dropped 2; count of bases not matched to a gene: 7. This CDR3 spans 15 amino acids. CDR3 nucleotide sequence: TGTGCCATCAGTCAAGGACAGGGCTTACAAGAGACCCAGTACTTC. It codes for CAISQGQGLQETQYF.

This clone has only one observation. As DNA, the CDR3 is TGCGCCAGCAGCGCCCTAATTAGGGGGCTTGGCCATGGCTACACCTTC. Its translation is CASSALIRGLGHGYTF. This chain connects TRBV4-1 to TRBJ1-2, with TRBD1 identical over 7 bases. Germline V CDR1 and CDR2: MGHRA, YSYEKL. The CDR3 is 16 residues long. Unmatched junction bases numbered 15, after V lost 5 bases and J lost 6 bases.

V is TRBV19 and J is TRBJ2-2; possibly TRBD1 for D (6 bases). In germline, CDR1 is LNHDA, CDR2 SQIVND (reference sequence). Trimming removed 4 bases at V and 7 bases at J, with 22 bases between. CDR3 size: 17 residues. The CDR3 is CASSTRQNRETGGELFF. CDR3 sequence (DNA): TGTGCCAGTAGTACCCGTCAGAACAGGGAAACCGGCGGGGAGCTGTTTTTT. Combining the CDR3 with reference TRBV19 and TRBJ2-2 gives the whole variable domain DGGITQSPKYLFRKEGQNVTLSCEQNLNHDAMYWYRQDPGQGLRLIYYSQIVNDFQKGDIAEGYSVSREKKESFPLTVTSAQKNPTAFYLCASSTRQNRETGGELFFGEGSRLTVL.

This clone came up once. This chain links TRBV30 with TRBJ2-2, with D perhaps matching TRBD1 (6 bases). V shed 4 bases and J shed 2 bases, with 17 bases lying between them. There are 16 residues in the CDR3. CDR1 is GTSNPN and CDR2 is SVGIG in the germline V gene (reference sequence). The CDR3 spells CAWTKRTDFNTGELFF. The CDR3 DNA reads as TGTGCCTGGACCAAACGGACAGACTTTAACACCGGGGAGCTGTTTTTT.

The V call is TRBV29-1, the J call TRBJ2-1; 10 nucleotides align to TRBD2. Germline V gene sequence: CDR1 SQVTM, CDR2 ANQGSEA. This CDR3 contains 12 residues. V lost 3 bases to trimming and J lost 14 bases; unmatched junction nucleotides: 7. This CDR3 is CSVDRLAGAKFF. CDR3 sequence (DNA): TGCAGCGTTGATAGGCTAGCGGGAGCTAAGTTCTTC.

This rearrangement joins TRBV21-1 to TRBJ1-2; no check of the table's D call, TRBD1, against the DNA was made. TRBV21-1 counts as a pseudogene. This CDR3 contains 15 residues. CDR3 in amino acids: CASAGGQARNYGYTF. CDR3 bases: TGTGCCAGCGCTGGGGGACAGGCGAGGAACTATGGCTACACCTTC.

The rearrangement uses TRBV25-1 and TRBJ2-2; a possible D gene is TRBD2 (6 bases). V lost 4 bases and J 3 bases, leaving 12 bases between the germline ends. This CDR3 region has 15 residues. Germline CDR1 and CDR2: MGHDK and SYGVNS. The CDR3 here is CASSGTGSYTGELFF. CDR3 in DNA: TGTGCCAGCAGTGGAACCGGGAGCTACACCGGGGAGCTGTTTTTT.

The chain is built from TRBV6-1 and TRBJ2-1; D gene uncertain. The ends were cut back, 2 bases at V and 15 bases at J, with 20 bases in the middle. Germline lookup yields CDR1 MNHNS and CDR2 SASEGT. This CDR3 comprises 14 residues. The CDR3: CASSENGRTWVGFF. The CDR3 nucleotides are TGTGCCAGCAGTGAAAACGGCAGGACCTGGGTGGGGTTCTTC.

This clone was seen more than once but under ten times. The CDR3 region is CASSVGNGRDNEQFF. CDR3 nucleotide sequence: TGTGCCAGCAGCGTAGGGAACGGGAGAGATAATGAGCAGTTCTTC. This rearrangement joins TRBV9 to TRBJ2-1; weak D call: TRBD2 (6 bases). The V end lost 0 bases, the J end lost 7 bases, and 14 bases lay between the germline ends. Looked up from germline, CDR1 is SGDLS and CDR2 is YYNGEE. The CDR3 covers 15 residues.

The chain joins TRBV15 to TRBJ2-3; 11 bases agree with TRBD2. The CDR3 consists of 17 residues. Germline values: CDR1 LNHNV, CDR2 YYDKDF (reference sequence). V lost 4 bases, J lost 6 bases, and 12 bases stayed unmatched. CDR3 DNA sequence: TGTGCCACCAGCAAGGAACTAGCGGGAGCATTCTTTGATACGCAGTATTTT. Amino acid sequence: CATSKELAGAFFDTQYF.

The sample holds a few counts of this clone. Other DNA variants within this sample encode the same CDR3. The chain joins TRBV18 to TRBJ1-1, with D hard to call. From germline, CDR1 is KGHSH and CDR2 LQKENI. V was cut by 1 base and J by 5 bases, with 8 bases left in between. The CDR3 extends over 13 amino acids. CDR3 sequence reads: CASSPRGKTEAFF. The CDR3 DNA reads TGTGCCAGCTCACCACGGGGTAAAACTGAAGCTTTCTTT.

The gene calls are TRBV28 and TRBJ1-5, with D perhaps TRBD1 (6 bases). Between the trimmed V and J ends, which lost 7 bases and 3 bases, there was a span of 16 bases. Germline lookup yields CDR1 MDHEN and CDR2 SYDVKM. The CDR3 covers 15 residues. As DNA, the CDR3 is TGTGCCAGCACTTCAACGGGGGCGGCCAATCAGCCCCAGCATTTT. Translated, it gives CASTSTGAANQPQHF.

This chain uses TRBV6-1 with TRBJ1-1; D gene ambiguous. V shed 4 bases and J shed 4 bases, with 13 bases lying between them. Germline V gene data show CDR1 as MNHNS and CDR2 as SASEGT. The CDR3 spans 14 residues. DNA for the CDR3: TGTGCCAGCAGTGCGAGCCCAGGTAGCACTGAAGCTTTCTTT. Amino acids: CASSASPGSTEAFF.

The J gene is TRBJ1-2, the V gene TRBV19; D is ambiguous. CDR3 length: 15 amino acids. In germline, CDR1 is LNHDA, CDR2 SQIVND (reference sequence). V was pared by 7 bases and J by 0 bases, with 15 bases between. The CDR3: CASIEGLGANYGYTF. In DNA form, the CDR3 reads TGTGCCAGTATCGAGGGCCTCGGGGCTAACTATGGCTACACCTTC.

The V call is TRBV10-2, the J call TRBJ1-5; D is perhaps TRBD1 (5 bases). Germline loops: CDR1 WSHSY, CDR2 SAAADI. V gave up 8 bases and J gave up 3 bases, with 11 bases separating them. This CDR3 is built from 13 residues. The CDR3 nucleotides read TGCGCCAGCGGGGGGGGAACCAATCAGCCCCAGCATTTT. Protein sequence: CASGGGTNQPQHF.

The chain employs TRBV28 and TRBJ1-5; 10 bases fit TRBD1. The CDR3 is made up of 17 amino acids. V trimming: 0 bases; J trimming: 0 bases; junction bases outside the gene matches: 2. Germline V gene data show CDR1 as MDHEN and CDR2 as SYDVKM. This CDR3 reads CASSLWDRGTSNQPQHF. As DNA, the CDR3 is TGTGCCAGCAGTTTATGGGACAGGGGGACTAGCAATCAGCCCCAGCATTTT.

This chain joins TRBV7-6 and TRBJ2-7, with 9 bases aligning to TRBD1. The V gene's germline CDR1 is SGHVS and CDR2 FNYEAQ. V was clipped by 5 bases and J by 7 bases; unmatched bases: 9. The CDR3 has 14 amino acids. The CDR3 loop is CASSPGQGMAEQYF. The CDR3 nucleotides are TGTGCCAGCAGCCCGGGACAGGGTATGGCTGAGCAGTACTTC.

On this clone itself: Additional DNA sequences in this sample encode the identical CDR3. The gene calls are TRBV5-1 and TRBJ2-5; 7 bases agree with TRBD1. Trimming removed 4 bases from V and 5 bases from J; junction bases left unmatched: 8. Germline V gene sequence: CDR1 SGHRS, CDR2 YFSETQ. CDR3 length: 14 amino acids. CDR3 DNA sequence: TGCGCCAGCAGCACCCGACAGGGCTCGGAGACCCAGTACTTC. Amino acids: CASSTRQGSETQYF.

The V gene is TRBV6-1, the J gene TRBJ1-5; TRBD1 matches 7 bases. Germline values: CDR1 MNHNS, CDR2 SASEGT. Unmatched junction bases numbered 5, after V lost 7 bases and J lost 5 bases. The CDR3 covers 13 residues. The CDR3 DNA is TGTGCCAGCACTGGGACAGCCTATCAGCCCCAGCATTTT. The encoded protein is CASTGTAYQPQHF.

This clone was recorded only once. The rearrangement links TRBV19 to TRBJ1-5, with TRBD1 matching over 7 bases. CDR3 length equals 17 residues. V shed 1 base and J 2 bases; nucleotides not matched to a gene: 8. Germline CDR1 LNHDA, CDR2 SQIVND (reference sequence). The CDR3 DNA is TGTGCCAGTAGTATAGGACAGGGATTTTTAGGCAATCAGCCCCAGCATTTT. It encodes CASSIGQGFLGNQPQHF.